This TCR beta chain is drawn from a study of T cells in Graves' hyperthyroidism and ophthalmopathy. The CDR3 regions of TCR beta were amplified from RNA transcripts. The primer set for the first-round RT-PCR of the TCR CDR3 was HTBI. TCRdb used MiXCR to reprocess the multiplex PCR reads, holding one entry per CDR3 protein. The sample includes about 480,000 distinct CDR3 sequences, 13% to 15% of them seen just once. Stable Graves' hyperthyroidism denoted no ophthalmopathy progression over 18 months. Thyroid ultrasound and orbital computed tomography, with clinical symptoms and serum thyroxine and TRAb, informed diagnoses. The CDR3 runs to 14 residues. V trimming: 9 bases; J trimming: 14 bases; junction bases outside the gene matches: 16. The germline CDR1 and CDR2 sequences are LNHDA and SQIVND (reference sequence). Study outcomes and limitations: Ophthalmopathy, which appeared later, was predicted by the model a median about 5.9 months before onset. Within blood appeared most thyroid clonotypes that had expanded above 0.001.

To note about this clonotype: The antigen is unknown.

The sequenced sample was blood. The source is a woman aged 18-29 years with Graves' hyperthyroidism. This chain joins TRBV19 and TRBJ2-1, with 10 bases that match TRBD2. In nucleotides, the CDR3 is TGTGCCAGCGCTCCCCAGCGGGGGGGTTTCGAGGAGTTCTTC. Protein: CASAPQRGGFEEFF.